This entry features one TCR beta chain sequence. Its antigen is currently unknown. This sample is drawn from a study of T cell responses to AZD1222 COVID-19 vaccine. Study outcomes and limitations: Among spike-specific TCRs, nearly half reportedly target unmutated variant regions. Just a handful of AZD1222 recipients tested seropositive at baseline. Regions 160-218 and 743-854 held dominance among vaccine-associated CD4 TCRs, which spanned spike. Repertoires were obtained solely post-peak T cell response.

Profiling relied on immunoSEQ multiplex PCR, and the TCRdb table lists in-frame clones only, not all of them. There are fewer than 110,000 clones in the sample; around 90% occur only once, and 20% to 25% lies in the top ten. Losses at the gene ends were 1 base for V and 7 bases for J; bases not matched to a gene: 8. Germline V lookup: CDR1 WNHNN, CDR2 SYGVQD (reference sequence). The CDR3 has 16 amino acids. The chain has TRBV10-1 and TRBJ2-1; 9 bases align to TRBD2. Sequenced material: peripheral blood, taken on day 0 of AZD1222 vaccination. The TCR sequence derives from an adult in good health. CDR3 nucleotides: TGCGCCAGCAGTGAGTTAGTTGGGACTAGCCGGAATGAGCAGTTCTTC. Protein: CASSELVGTSRNEQFF.